Given below is one T cell receptor (beta chain) in context. Its antigen is unknown. The data were obtained in a study of cytomegalovirus exposure and HLA in healthy donors. Background on the study: Genetic ancestry analysis placed around four fifths of the approximately 390 donors that were genotyped in the Caucasian-associated cluster.

J was trimmed by 3 bases and V by 5 bases; bases with no gene match: 7. The CDR3 length is 14 residues. The germline CDR1 and CDR2 sequences are MDHEN and SYDVKM. The PCR had 60 Vbeta and 13 Jbeta primers. Method: immunoSEQ multiplex PCR; TCRdb's copy keeps in-frame clones and lacks some. The sample includes some 120,000 clones, about 10% of them seen just once. Points from the study as a whole: A later analysis found that most CMV-associated TCR beta chains appeared HLA-restricted.

The TCR originated in a woman under 30 in good health and CMV-seropositive. The chain carries TRBV28 and TRBJ2-7; 7 bases map to TRBD2. Sequenced sample: PBMCs. The CDR3 DNA is TGTGCCAGCAGTCCGAGCGGGGACTACTACGAGCAGTACTTC. Translated: CASSPSGDYYEQYF.